A single sample is the source of the 25 T cell receptor beta chains below, sequenced in a study of T cell repertoires in cytomegalovirus infection. These receptors' targets are unknown. MiXCR, run by TCRdb on the reads, gives a single entry per CDR3 protein. The table includes approximately 770,000 distinct CDR3 sequences, 25% to 35% detected once. The material was cultured CD8+ T cells from PBMCs, obtained from culture after CMV antigen stimulation. These receptor sequences come from a human donor in good health (CMV status not recorded). Some clones in this sample may be carry-over from other donors' samples.

V usage is TRBV7-9 and J usage is TRBJ1-1; D remains ambiguous. V lost 0 bases, J lost 1 base, and 15 bases lay in between. Germline assignment: CDR1 SEHNR and CDR2 FQNEAQ (reference sequence). The CDR3 length is 17 residues. This CDR3 is CASSLAPQVSRNTEAFF. For the CDR3, the DNA is TGTGCCAGCAGCTTAGCCCCCCAGGTCAGCCGGAACACTGAAGCTTTCTTT.

This clonotype was recorded at least ten times. The CDR3 here is CASNRWAGGGQPQHF. CDR3 nucleotides: TGTGCCAGCAATAGATGGGCAGGGGGCGGTCAGCCCCAGCATTTT. The chain couples TRBV28 to TRBJ1-5; TRBD1 matches 8 bases. CDR3 length: 15 residues. Germline values: CDR1 MDHEN, CDR2 SYDVKM. After removal of 7 bases from V and 6 bases from J, the junction contained 11 bases not matched to a gene.

The chain uses TRBV20-1 and TRBJ2-7; 7 bases are a match to TRBD1. Germline V gene data show CDR1 as DFQATT and CDR2 as SNEGSKA (reference sequence). This CDR3 is built from 13 residues. In DNA form, the CDR3 reads TGCAGCGCCCGACGACAGGGTGACTACGAGCAGTACGTC. Translated: CSARRQGDYEQYV.

This clonotype was detected a few times. The chain carries TRBV6-1 and TRBJ2-7, with 11 bases aligning to TRBD2. The CDR3 extends over 14 amino acids. V lost 6 bases and J lost 3; bases outside the gene matches: 4. Germline values: CDR1 MNHNS, CDR2 SASEGT. DNA for the CDR3: TGTGCCAGCAGCCAACTAGCGGGGGACTACGAGCAGTACGTC. Amino acids: CASSQLAGDYEQYV.

The table lists this clonotype with a few counts. This rearrangement joins TRBV6-2 or TRBV6-3 to TRBJ2-1; D may be TRBD2 (6 bases). Trimming removed 0 bases from V and 9 bases from J, with 9 bases in between. This CDR3 has 13 residues. The germline V gene has CDR1 MNHEY and CDR2 SVGEGT. CDR3 protein: CASSYSMGGEQFF. CDR3 coding DNA: TGTGCCAGCAGTTACTCGATGGGGGGTGAGCAGTTCTTC.

This clonotype was found a few times. The CDR3 DNA reads as TGTGCCAGCAGCAACCAGCGGGGGGGGAGCACAGATACGCAGTATTTT. Encoded protein: CASSNQRGGSTDTQYF. V usage is TRBV7-6 and J usage is TRBJ2-3; 10 bases fit TRBD2. V was pared by 5 bases and J by 0 bases, with 5 bases of the junction left unmatched. CDR3 size: 16 residues. Germline assignment: CDR1 SGHVS and CDR2 FNYEAQ.

The J gene is TRBJ1-6, the V gene TRBV6-5; D gene unclear. The CDR3 is made up of 14 amino acids. Germline V gives CDR1 MNHEY, CDR2 SVGAGI. The V end lost 7 bases, the J end lost 3 bases, and 10 bases lay between the germline ends. The CDR3 loop is CASNSEDYNSPLHF. The CDR3 DNA follows: TGTGCCAGCAACAGCGAAGACTATAATTCACCCCTCCACTTT.

The genes are TRBV4-3 and TRBJ1-1; weak D call: TRBD1 (5 bases). CDR1 and CDR2 (germline): LGHNA, YSLEER. The CDR3 contains 15 residues. V shed 0 bases and J shed 5 bases, with 13 bases lying between them. The CDR3 region has the DNA TGCGCCAGCAGCCAAGACCTGGGCAGGGTTACTGAAGCTTTCTTT. Encoded protein: CASSQDLGRVTEAFF.

The chain employs TRBV6-5 and TRBJ2-1; 8 bases align to TRBD2. CDR1 MNHEY and CDR2 SVGAGI come from the germline V gene. The CDR3 has 16 residues. V gave up 6 bases and J gave up 6 bases; unmatched junction bases: 13. This CDR3 is CASSLGGRGARNEQFF. Here the CDR3 DNA reads TGTGCCAGCAGCCTGGGGGGGCGGGGGGCCCGCAATGAGCAGTTCTTC.

This chain connects TRBV5-8 to TRBJ1-1; 10 nucleotides align to TRBD1. The length of the CDR3 is 16 residues. Germline assignment: CDR1 SGHTS and CDR2 YDEGEE. With V trimmed by 4 bases and J by 1 base, 7 bases remained unmatched. The CDR3: CASSGWTGGQNTEAFF. CDR3 bases: TGTGCCAGCAGCGGGTGGACAGGGGGTCAGAACACTGAAGCTTTCTTT.

The chain uses TRBV7-9 and TRBJ1-2; D ambiguous. The germline V gene encodes CDR1 SEHNR and CDR2 FQNEAQ (reference sequence). Trimming took 3 bases from V and 1 from J, leaving 9 bases between them. The CDR3 is made up of 14 amino acids. CDR3 nucleotide sequence: TGTGCCAGCAGCTTTGCACAGAGTAACTATGGCTACACCTTC. This sequence encodes CASSFAQSNYGYTF. Complete variable domain (other parts from reference TRBV7-9 and TRBJ1-2): DTGVSQNPRHKITKRGQNVTFRCDPISEHNRLYWYRQTLGQGPEFLTYFQNEAQLEKSRLLSDRFSAERPKGSFSTLEIQRTEQGDSAMYLCASSFAQSNYGYTFGSGTRLTVV.

This chain connects TRBV5-1 to TRBJ1-1, with D perhaps TRBD1 (5 bases). The CDR3 has 14 residues. Germline CDR1 and CDR2: SGHRS and YFSETQ. V shed 3 bases and J shed 5 bases, with 14 bases lying between them. This CDR3 reads CASSSRVDGTEAFF. The CDR3 DNA reads as TGCGCCAGCAGCTCCAGGGTAGACGGGACTGAAGCTTTCTTT.

This clonotype was observed a few times. The rearrangement joins TRBV7-8 to TRBJ2-5; 7 bases agree with TRBD2. This CDR3 spans 16 amino acids. The V segment lost 2 bases and the J segment 1 base; nucleotides outside the gene matches: 7. CDR1 SGHVS and CDR2 FQNEAQ come from the germline V gene. CDR3 nucleotides: TGTGCCAGCAGCTTACGAATAGCGGGTACCCAAGAGACCCAGTACTTC. Translation gives CASSLRIAGTQETQYF.

This clonotype was seen more than once but under ten times. The CDR3, as DNA: TGCAGCGTTGACGGAGGGAGCCTCCTTGGCTACACCTTC. Protein: CSVDGGSLLGYTF. The gene calls are TRBV29-1 and TRBJ1-2, with D unresolved. There are 13 residues in the CDR3. V was cut by 3 bases and J by 7 bases, with 15 bases left in between. Germline CDR1 SQVTM, CDR2 ANQGSEA.

The rearrangement links TRBV7-9 to TRBJ2-1; 11 nucleotides line up with TRBD2. Per the germline V gene, CDR1 is SEHNR and CDR2 is FQNEAQ (reference sequence). CDR3 length: 16 residues. V trimming: 5 bases; J trimming: 7 bases; junction bases outside the gene matches: 10. CDR3 DNA sequence: TGTGCCAGCAGCGACTTACTAGCGGGGGTAGGAAATGAGCAGTTCTTC. This gives the protein CASSDLLAGVGNEQFF.

V is TRBV12-3 or TRBV12-4 and J is TRBJ2-5; 11 bases map to TRBD2. There are 14 residues in the CDR3. After removal of 4 bases from V and 5 bases from J, the junction contained 3 bases not matched to a gene. The CDR3: CASSSWTSGETQYF. DNA of the CDR3: TGTGCCAGCAGTTCTTGGACTAGCGGGGAGACCCAGTACTTC.

This clonotype was detected only a few times. V is TRBV19 and J is TRBJ1-1; D ambiguous. The CDR3 has 13 residues. Trimming removed 7 bases at V and 1 base at J, with 10 bases between. Germline CDR1 LNHDA, CDR2 SQIVND (reference sequence). The CDR3: CASNAVPNTEAFF. The CDR3, as DNA: TGTGCCAGTAATGCAGTGCCGAACACTGAAGCTTTCTTT.

V usage is TRBV7-9 and J usage is TRBJ1-6; 8 bases align to TRBD1. Germline loops: CDR1 SEHNR, CDR2 FQNEAQ (reference sequence). V lost 5 bases, J lost 6 bases, and 6 bases stayed unmatched. There are 15 residues in the CDR3. The CDR3 loop reads CASSGRTGSNSPLHF. CDR3 bases: TGTGCCAGCAGCGGGCGGACAGGGAGTAATTCACCCCTCCACTTT. Variable domain in full (rest from reference TRBV7-9 and TRBJ1-6): DTGVSQNPRHKITKRGQNVTFRCDPISEHNRLYWYRQTLGQGPEFLTYFQNEAQLEKSRLLSDRFSAERPKGSFSTLEIQRTEQGDSAMYLCASSGRTGSNSPLHFGNGTRLTVT.

This chain connects TRBV2 to TRBJ2-1; 12 bases are a match to TRBD1. The CDR3 spans 14 residues. From germline, CDR1 is SNHLY and CDR2 FYNNEI. With V trimmed by 11 bases and J by 5 bases, 7 bases remained unmatched. The CDR3 protein is CAGEGQGANNEQFF. In DNA, the CDR3 is TGTGCCGGGGAGGGACAGGGGGCGAACAATGAGCAGTTCTTC.

This clonotype turned up a few times. The chain carries TRBV7-6 and TRBJ1-1; the D gene is possibly TRBD1 (5 bases). This CDR3 is 11 amino acids long. Trimming removed 5 bases from V and 13 bases from J, with 14 bases in between. Germline V gives CDR1 SGHVS, CDR2 FNYEAQ. The CDR3 DNA follows: TGTGCCAGCAGCCAGGGACCTTTAATTTTCTTT. It encodes CASSQGPLIFF.

This chain uses TRBV6-1 with TRBJ1-2; D unclear. The V gene lost 4 bases and the J gene lost 0 bases, with 15 bases spanning the gap. The CDR3 is 16 residues long. Germline CDR1 reads MNHNS; CDR2 reads SASEGT. CDR3 sequence reads: CASSGDEERPNYGYTF. DNA of the CDR3: TGTGCCAGCAGTGGTGATGAGGAGCGACCTAACTATGGCTACACCTTC.

This chain links TRBV27 with TRBJ2-7; a possible D gene is TRBD1 (6 bases). This CDR3 is built from 16 residues. Trimming removed 0 bases from V and 3 bases from J, with 15 bases in between. The germline CDR1 and CDR2 sequences are MNHEY and SMNVEV (reference sequence). The CDR3 nucleotides are TGTGCCAGCAGTTTATCGATAGGACAGATACTCTACGAGCAGTACGTC. It specifies CASSLSIGQILYEQYV.

The rearrangement joins TRBV10-3 to TRBJ1-1; D gene uncertain. Germline values: CDR1 ENHRY, CDR2 SYGVKD. The CDR3 contains 17 residues. Trimming took off 2 bases at V and 1 base at J, with 17 bases between the two ends. CDR3 protein: CAISEPEMDGPNTEAFF. In nucleotides, the CDR3 is TGTGCCATCAGTGAGCCCGAAATGGACGGCCCGAACACTGAAGCTTTCTTT.

This clonotype was picked up a small number of times. At one boundary the junction diverges from the germline segment, which might be a read error. V is TRBV7-4 and J is TRBJ2-7; a weak D match, TRBD1 (5 bases). The CDR3 consists of 13 residues. Germline CDR1 reads SGHVT; CDR2 reads SQSDAQ. The CDR3 DNA sequence: TGTGCCAGCAGCTTAGCAGGGCAGGCGGAAGGGGACTTC. Residues: CASSLAGQAEGDF.

Remarks on this clonotype: One base away lies a much larger clone, so this may be a sequencing read error. The V gene is TRBV7-8, the J gene TRBJ2-3, with TRBD2 identical over 9 bases. CDR3 size: 17 residues. Per germline, CDR1 SGHVS and CDR2 FQNEAQ. The junction had 14 bases not matched to a gene; V was cut back by 5 bases and J by 5 bases. The CDR3: CASSGSLVAGGKDTQYF. CDR3 DNA: TGTGCCAGCAGCGGAAGTTTGGTTGCGGGGGGGAAAGATACGCAGTATTTT.